One sample yielded the 2 T cell receptor beta chains listed below, sequenced in a study of a mutant IDH1 vaccine in newly diagnosed glioma. Repertoires were generated with immunoSEQ multiplex PCR, while TCRdb's copy carries only in-frame clones and drops some. The data contain under 70,000 clones, 75% to 85% of them singletons. Time point meaning: week 5, during vaccination. Mutant IDH1 20-mer peptide, at 300 ug, made up each vaccine dose, with topical imiquimod. These TCRs' antigens remain unknown. Sequences were derived from PBMCs, sampled from a glioma patient whose treatment included an IDH1 peptide vaccine. The receptors were sampled from a man aged 25 to 40 with glioma.

V is TRBV6-5 and J is TRBJ1-5; possibly TRBD1 for D (5 bases). This CDR3 has 15 residues. The germline V gene encodes CDR1 MNHEY and CDR2 SVGAGI. Trimming cost V 5 bases and J 6 bases, with 17 bases left between them. The DNA for the CDR3 is TGTGCCAGCAGTCAACTGGGACGAGCGGGTCAGCCCCAGCATTTT. It specifies CASSQLGRAGQPQHF.

V and J are TRBV5-4 and TRBJ2-3; 7 bases are shared with TRBD2. The CDR3 totals 15 residues. Germline V gene lookup returns CDR1 SGHNT and CDR2 YYREEE (reference sequence). V shed 6 bases and J 5 bases; nucleotides not matched to a gene: 12. CDR3 residues: CASTARGRPEDTQYF. The CDR3 DNA reads TGTGCCAGCACCGCGCGGGGGAGACCAGAAGATACGCAGTATTTT. The full variable domain, with the rest looked up from reference TRBV5-4 and TRBJ2-3, is ETGVTQSPTHLIKTRGQQVTLRCSSQSGHNTVSWYQQALGQGPQFIFQYYREEENGRGNFPPRFSGLQFPNYSSELNVNALELDDSALYLCASTARGRPEDTQYFGPGTRLTVL.